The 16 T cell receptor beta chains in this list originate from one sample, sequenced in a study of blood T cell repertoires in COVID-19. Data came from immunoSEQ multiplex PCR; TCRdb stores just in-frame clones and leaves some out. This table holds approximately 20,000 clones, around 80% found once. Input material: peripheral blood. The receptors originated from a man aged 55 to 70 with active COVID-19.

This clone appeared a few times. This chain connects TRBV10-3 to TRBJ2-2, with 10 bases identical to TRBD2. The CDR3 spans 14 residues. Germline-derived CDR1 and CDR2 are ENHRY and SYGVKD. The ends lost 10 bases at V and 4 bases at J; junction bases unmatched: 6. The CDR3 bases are TGTGCCACCTTAGCGGGAGGAGGCACCGGGGAGCTGTTTTTT. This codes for CATLAGGGTGELFF.

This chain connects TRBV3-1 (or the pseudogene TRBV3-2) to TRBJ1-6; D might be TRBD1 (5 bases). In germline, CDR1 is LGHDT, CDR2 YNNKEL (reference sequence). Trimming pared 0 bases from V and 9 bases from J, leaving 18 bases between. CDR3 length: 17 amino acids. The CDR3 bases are TGTGCCAGCAGCCAAGATTCGGGGGGGGGATTTGGTTCACCCCTCCACTTT. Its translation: CASSQDSGGGFGSPLHF.

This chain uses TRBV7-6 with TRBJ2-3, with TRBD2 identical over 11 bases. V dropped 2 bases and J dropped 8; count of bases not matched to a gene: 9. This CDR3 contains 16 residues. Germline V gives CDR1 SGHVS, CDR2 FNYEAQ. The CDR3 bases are TGTGCCAGCAGCTTAACCGGGACTAGCGGACACGGTACGCAGTATTTT. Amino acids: CASSLTGTSGHGTQYF.

CDR3 sequence: CASSLDRVSTEAFF. The CDR3 bases are TGTGCCAGTAGTCTCGACAGGGTGAGCACTGAAGCTTTCTTT. This sequence joins TRBV19 and TRBJ1-1; 7 positions match TRBD1. This CDR3 spans 14 amino acids. Germline CDR1 reads LNHDA; CDR2 reads SQIVND (reference sequence). J gave up 4 bases and V 5 bases, and 7 bases lay outside the gene matches.

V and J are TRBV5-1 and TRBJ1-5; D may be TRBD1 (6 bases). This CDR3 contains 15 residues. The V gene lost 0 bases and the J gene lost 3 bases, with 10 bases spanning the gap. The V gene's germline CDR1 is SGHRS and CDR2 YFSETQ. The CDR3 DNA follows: TGCGCCAGCAGCTTGGAAGGGGGATTCAATCAGCCCCAGCATTTT. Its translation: CASSLEGGFNQPQHF. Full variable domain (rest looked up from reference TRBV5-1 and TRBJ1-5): KAGVTQTPRYLIKTRGQQVTLSCSPISGHRSVSWYQQTPGQGLQFLFEYFSETQRNKGNFPGRFSGRQFSNSRSEMNVSTLELGDSALYLCASSLEGGFNQPQHFGDGTRLSIL.

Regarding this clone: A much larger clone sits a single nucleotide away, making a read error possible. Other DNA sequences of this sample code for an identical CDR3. The CDR3 bases are TGTGCCAGCAGCTCGAGCCGATTATCCGGGGAGCTGTTTTTT. This sequence encodes CASSSSRLSGELFF. The chain carries TRBV11-3 and TRBJ2-2, with D uncertain. With 4 bases removed from V and 6 bases from J, the gap between germline ends came to 12 bases. CDR3 length equals 14 residues. The germline V gene has CDR1 SGHNT and CDR2 YENEEA.

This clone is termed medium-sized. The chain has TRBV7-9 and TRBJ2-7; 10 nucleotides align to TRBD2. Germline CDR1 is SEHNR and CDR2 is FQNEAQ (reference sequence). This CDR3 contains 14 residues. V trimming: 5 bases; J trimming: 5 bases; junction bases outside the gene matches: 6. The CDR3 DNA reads TGTGCCAGCAGCCAACAACTAGCGGGAAACGAGCAGTACTTC. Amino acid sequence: CASSQQLAGNEQYF.

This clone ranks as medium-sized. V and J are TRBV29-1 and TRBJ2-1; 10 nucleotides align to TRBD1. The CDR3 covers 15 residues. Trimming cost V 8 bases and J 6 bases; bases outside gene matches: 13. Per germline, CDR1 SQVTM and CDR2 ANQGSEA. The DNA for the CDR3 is TGCAGCTACGGTTTGGGGACAGGGGTTCCCAATGAGCAGTTCTTC. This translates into CSYGLGTGVPNEQFF.

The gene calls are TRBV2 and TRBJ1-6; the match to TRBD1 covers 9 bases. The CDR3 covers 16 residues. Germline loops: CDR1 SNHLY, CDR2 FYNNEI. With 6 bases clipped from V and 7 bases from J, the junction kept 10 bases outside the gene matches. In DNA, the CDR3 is TGTGCCAGCAGCCCAGACAGGGGGGTAGAGAATTCACCCCTCCACTTT. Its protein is CASSPDRGVENSPLHF.

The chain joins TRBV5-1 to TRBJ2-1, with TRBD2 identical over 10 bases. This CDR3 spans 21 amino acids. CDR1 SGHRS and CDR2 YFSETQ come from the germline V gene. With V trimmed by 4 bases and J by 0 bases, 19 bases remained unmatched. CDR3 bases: TGCGCCAGCAGCCATCCGACCTTACTAGCGGGGTCGACCGGCTCCTACAATGAGCAGTTCTTC. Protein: CASSHPTLLAGSTGSYNEQFF.

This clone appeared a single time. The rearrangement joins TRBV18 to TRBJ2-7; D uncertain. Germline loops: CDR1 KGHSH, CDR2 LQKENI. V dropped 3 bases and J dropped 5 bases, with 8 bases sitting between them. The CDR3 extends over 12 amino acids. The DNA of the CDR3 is TGTGCCAGCTCACCGACGGCGGACGAGCAGTACTTC. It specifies CASSPTADEQYF.

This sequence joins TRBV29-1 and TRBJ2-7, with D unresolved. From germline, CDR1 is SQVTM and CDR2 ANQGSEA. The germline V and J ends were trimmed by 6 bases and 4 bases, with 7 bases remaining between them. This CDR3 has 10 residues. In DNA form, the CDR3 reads TGCAGCGTGGCAACGTACGAGCAGTACTTC. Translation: CSVATYEQYF.

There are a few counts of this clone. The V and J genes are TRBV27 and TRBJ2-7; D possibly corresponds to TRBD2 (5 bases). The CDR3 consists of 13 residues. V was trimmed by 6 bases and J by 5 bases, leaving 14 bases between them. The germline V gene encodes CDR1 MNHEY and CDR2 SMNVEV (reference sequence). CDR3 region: CASRTSVPHEQYF. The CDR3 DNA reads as TGTGCCAGCAGAACTAGTGTCCCCCACGAGCAGTACTTC.

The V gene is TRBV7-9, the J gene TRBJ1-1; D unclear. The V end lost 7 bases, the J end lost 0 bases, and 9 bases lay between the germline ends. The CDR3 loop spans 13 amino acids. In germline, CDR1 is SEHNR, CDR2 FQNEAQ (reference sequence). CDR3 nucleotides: TGTGCCAGCAACACCTTACTGAACACTGAAGCTTTCTTT. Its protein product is CASNTLLNTEAFF.

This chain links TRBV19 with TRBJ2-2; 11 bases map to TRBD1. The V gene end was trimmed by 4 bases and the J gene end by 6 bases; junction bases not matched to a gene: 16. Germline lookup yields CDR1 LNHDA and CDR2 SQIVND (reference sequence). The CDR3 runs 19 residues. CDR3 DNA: TGTGCCAGTAGTACCCCGGTTTTTGGAGGGGACAGGGGGTCCGGGGAGCTGTTTTTT. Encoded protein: CASSTPVFGGDRGSGELFF.

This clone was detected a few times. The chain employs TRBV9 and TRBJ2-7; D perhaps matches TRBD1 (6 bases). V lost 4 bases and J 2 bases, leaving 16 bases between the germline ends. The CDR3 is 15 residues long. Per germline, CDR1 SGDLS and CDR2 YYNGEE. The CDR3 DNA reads TGTGCCAGCAGCCCCCGGGACCAGGGGCCCTACGAGCAGTACTTC. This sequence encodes CASSPRDQGPYEQYF.